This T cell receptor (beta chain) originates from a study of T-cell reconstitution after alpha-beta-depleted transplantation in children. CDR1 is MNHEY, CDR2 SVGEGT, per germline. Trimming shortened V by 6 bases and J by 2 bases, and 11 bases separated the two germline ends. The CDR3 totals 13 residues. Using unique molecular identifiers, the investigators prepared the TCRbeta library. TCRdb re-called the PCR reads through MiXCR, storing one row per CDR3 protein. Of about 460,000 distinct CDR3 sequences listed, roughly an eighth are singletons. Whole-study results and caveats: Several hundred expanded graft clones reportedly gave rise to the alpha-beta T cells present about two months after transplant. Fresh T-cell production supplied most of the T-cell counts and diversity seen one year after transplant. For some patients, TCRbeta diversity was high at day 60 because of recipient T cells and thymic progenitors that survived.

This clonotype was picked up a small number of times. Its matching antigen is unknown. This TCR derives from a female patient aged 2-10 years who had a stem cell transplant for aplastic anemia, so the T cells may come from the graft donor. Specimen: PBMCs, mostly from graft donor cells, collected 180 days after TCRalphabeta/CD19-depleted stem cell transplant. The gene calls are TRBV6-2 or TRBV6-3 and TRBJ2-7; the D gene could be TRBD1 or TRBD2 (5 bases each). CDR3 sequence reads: CASSRDEAYEQYF. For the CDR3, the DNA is TGTGCCAGCAGCAGGGACGAGGCCTACGAGCAGTACTTC.